The clone carrying this T cell receptor beta chain was counted once. What it recognizes is unknown. With 60 Vbeta and 13 Jbeta primers, the PCR was carried out. The protocol was immunoSEQ multiplex PCR, while the TCRdb copy is restricted to in-frame clones and leaves out a portion. The sample contains fewer than 250,000 clones, about 81% of which appear only once. With 6 bases clipped from V and 8 bases from J, the junction kept 12 bases outside the gene matches. The germline CDR1 and CDR2 sequences are SEHNR and FQNEAQ (reference sequence). The CDR3 loop spans 15 amino acids. These data are taken from a study of cytomegalovirus exposure and HLA in healthy donors. Study as a whole: Prior work identified 120 million or so unique TCR beta sequences in 150 million to 200 million T cells.

Study-wide results and limits: Altogether, about 160 TCR beta chains were recorded as cytomegalovirus-associated. It was assumed in the presence/absence analyses that sequencing depth was roughly uniform across donors. It was shown in a later analysis that HLA-associated TCR beta chains were more clonally expanded than other, equally common chains.

The material sequenced was PBMCs. This receptor was identified in a man younger than 35 in good health and CMV-seronegative. The chain recombines TRBV7-9 with TRBJ2-1; 8 bases fit TRBD1. CDR3 region: CASRPRQGIVDEQFF. CDR3 nucleotides: TGTGCCAGCAGGCCTCGACAGGGGATCGTCGATGAGCAGTTCTTC.